This T cell receptor (beta chain) was recovered during a study of blood T cell repertoires in COVID-19 (dated by TCRdb to 2018 to 2021). Study-wide context: Samples covering the acute and convalescent phases of COVID-19 were provided by collaborators in the United States, Italy and Spain. Nearly every sample came with metadata listing a de-identified subject ID, COVID-19 status, age in years and sex. The material from the prospective study consisted of cDNA or gDNA derived from T cells, B-cell-depleted T cells, or PBMCs. Deeply sampled blood TCRbeta repertoires from subjects exposed to, actively infected with, or recovered from COVID-19 were included in the dataset. Samples came from the ongoing ImmuneRACE study (first 160 participants) plus 1,254 subjects from 6 global collaborators. Where HLA class I and class II types were available, the types were taken from metadata supplied by the sample provider, not from assay-based typing. The repertoires were made available in a free public database intended to serve as a resource for research on the immune response to SARS-CoV-2.

Concerning this clone itself: The antigen this receptor binds is unknown. Base-call qualities are not available, and no considerably larger clone is one nucleotide away.

Overall study outcomes, separate from this receptor: The amount of clinical and demographic metadata varied by source and participant and was provided uncurated.

For CDR1 and CDR2, the germline V gene lists SGHTA and FQGNSA. Trimming costs V 5 bases and J 10 bases, and their ends lie 17 bases apart. Reading from cysteine to phenylalanine, the CDR3 counts 13 amino acids. Only the CDR3 DNA stays, 39 bases, in frame from base 1. Participants in the prospective study were aged roughly 18 to 100 years, lived in about two dozen United States geographic areas, and enrolled through a virtual design. In the prospective study, participants were assigned to cohorts based on the clinical history participants reported in a screening survey and a study questionnaire. In the prospective study, whole blood, serum and a nasopharyngeal or oropharyngeal swab were collected from each participant by mobile phlebotomists. Over an approximately two-month period, participants in the prospective study had the option of providing additional blood draws and questionnaires. Before DNA extraction, blood samples from the prospective study were shipped at room temperature or frozen.

TCRbeta CDR3 regions were amplified from genomic DNA using the immunoSEQ Assay, a bias-controlled multiplex PCR. The paper's processing steps were these. The number of nucleated cells in each sample was estimated by amplification of reference gene primers within the assay. Sequence reads were collapsed and filtered to measure the absolute abundance of every unique TCRbeta CDR3 rearrangement. For each sample, productive Simpson clonality was calculated as the square root of Simpson's diversity index across productive rearrangements. Drawn from immuneACCESS, this table holds only the in-frame rearrangements with V and J called that TCRdb kept. Clones are partly lost; checked studies trace under half to an unresolved V gene and leave the rest unexplained. That table supplies the V and J calls and clone size; D and trimming were determined from the DNA. The sample table contains 200,000 or so clones; only one count was recorded for roughly 88% of them. Clones ranked in the top ten supply over 3% of the sample.

Sequencing was done on a sample of PBMCs or T cells enriched from blood (not recorded which). Recombination connected TRBV7-2 to TRBJ1-1; the best D guess is TRBD1, with 6 bases matching. The TCR sequence derives from a woman aged 40 to 49 with acute COVID-19. The bases are TGTGCCAGCAGCCCCTCCCGAGGCAGGGGAGCTTTCTTT. This encodes CASSPSRGRGAFF.